The rows below give T cell receptor beta chains drawn from one sample of a study of T-cell reconstitution after alpha-beta-depleted transplantation in children. TCRdb re-derived calls from the PCR reads in MiXCR, one entry per CDR3 protein. The sample has about 500,000 distinct CDR3 sequences, approximately 32% seen once. This specimen was PBMCs from the stem cell graft donor, taken from the stem cell graft. These receptors were collected from a human donor who donated a stem cell graft to a child with aplastic anemia. The CDR3 runs from the conserved cysteine through the conserved F or W.

TRBV7-2,TRBJ1-5,CASSLLEDQPQHF
TRBV20-1,TRBJ2-7,CSASSGTGTNEQYF
TRBV12-3/TRBV12-4,TRBJ2-3,CASRLTGQVDTQYF
TRBV7-9,TRBJ2-2,CASSLEGYTGELFF
TRBV5-1,TRBJ2-1,CASSLGEYQFF
TRBV10-3,TRBJ2-5,CAISEGYQETQYF
TRBV6-5,TRBJ2-4,CASSYGPGAFNKNIQYF
TRBV20-1,TRBJ2-1,CSASLAGYNEQFF
TRBV18,TRBJ1-5,CASSLAQGANGNQPQHF
TRBV7-9,TRBJ1-1,CASSRPPGSDTEAFF
TRBV29-1,TRBJ2-5,CSVDLPTRVQTQYF
TRBV20-1,TRBJ2-1,CSASRGLAVNNEQFF
TRBV20-1,TRBJ1-5,CSARGPGQGSSQPQHF
TRBV5-6,TRBJ2-3,CASSSEGQARTDTQYF
TRBV6-2/TRBV6-3,TRBJ2-5,CASSQFRRTQYF
TRBV7-9,TRBJ2-1,CASSPSSPRNEQFF
TRBV14,TRBJ1-6,CASSQTNDRVGSSYNSPLHF
TRBV20-1,TRBJ1-5,CSARLGNQPQHF
TRBV29-1,TRBJ2-3,CSVDEGKSADTQYF
TRBV7-2,TRBJ2-5,CASSTNPRDPVRQYF
TRBV24-1,TRBJ2-5,CATSGPLQETQYF
TRBV9,TRBJ2-1,CASSVEGDSRSSYNEQFF
TRBV10-3,TRBJ2-3,CAISEWREAVTDTQYF
TRBV12-3/TRBV12-4,TRBJ2-1,CASSQLSSGSNEQFF
TRBV29-1,TRBJ2-7,CSVSGPFYEQYF
TRBV9,TRBJ2-3,CRATSTDTQYF
TRBV5-4,TRBJ2-2,CASSSSGHGTGELFF
TRBV10-3,TRBJ1-1,CAISADRNTEAFF
TRBV28,TRBJ2-5,CASSSAGTRGETQYF
TRBV7-6,TRBJ1-1,CASSLRPGGGNTEAFF
TRBV13,TRBJ1-1,CASSLAGGRTEAFF
TRBV25-1,TRBJ2-5,CASRGPRDSQETQYF
TRBV6-1,TRBJ1-2,CASSQMRQNHGYTF
TRBV6-1,TRBJ1-6,CASSEAWKDSPLHF
TRBV13,TRBJ2-7,CASSLPSGRYEQYF
TRBV20-1,TRBJ2-7,CSATSSAGPSYEQYF
TRBV7-7,TRBJ2-2,CAIGADLNTGELFF
TRBV25-1,TRBJ2-5,CASSDRGTGRETQYF
TRBV20-1,TRBJ2-7,CSARDRPSRAGRSYEQYF
TRBV18,TRBJ1-5,CASSLGQGTNQPQHF
TRBV15,TRBJ1-3,CATSPVGGIKSGNTIYF
TRBV20-1,TRBJ1-1,CSAWTGRNTEAFF
TRBV15,TRBJ2-1,CATSRDRLAGGPKNEQFF
TRBV7-2,TRBJ1-6,CASSLGAVPGPLHF